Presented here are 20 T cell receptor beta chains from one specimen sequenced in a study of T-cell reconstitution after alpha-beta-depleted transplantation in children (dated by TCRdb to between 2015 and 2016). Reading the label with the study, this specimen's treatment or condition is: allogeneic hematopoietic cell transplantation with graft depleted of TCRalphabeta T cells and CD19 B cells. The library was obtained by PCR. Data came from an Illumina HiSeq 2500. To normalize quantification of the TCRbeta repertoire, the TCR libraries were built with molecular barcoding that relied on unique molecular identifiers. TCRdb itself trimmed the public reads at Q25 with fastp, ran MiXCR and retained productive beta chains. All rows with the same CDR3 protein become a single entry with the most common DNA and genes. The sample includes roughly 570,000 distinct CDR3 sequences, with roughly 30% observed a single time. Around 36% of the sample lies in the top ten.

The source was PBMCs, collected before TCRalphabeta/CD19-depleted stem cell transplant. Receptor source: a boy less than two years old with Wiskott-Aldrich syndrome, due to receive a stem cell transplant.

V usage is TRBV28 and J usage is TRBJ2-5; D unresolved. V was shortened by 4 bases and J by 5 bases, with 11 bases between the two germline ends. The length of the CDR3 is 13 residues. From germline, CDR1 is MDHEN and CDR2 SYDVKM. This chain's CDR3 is CASSSQPSETQYF. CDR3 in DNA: TGTGCCAGCAGTTCACAGCCCTCGGAGACCCAGTACTTC. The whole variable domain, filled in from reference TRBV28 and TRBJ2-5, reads DVKVTQSSRYLVKRTGEKVFLECVQDMDHENMFWYRQDPGLGLRLIYFSYDVKMKEKGDIPEGYSVSREKKERFSLILESASTNQTSMYLCASSSQPSETQYFGPGTRLLVL.

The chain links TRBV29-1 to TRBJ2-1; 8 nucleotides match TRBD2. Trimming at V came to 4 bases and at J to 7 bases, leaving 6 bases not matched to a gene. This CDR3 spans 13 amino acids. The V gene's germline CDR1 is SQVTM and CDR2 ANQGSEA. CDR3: CSVAGRARNEQFF. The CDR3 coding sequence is TGCAGCGTTGCCGGGAGGGCCAGGAATGAGCAGTTCTTC.

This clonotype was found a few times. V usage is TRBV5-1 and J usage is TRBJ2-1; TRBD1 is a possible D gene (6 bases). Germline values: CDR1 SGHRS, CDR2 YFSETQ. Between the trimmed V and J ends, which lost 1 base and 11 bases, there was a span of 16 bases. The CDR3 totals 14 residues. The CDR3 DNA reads TGCGCCAGCAGCTTGCCCGATTTGACAGGTCAGCAGTTCTTC. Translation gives CASSLPDLTGQQFF.

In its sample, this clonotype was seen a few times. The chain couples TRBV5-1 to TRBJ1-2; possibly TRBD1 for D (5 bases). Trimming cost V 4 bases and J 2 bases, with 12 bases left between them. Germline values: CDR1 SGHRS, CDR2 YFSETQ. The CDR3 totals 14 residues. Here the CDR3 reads CASSPDTGNYGYTF. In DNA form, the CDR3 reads TGCGCCAGCAGCCCGGACACTGGAAACTATGGCTACACCTTC.

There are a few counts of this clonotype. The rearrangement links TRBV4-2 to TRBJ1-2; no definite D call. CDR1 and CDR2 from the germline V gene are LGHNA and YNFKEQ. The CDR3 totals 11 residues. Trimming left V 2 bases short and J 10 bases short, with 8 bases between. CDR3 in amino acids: CASSQWTNYTF. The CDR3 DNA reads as TGTGCCAGCAGCCAATGGACTAACTACACCTTC.

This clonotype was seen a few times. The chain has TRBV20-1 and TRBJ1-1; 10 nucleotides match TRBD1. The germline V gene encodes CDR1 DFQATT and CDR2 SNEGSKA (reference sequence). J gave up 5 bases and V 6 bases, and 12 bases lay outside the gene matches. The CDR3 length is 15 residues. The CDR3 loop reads CSAASQDRGTTEAFF. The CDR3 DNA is TGCAGTGCCGCCTCACAGGACAGGGGGACTACTGAAGCTTTCTTT.

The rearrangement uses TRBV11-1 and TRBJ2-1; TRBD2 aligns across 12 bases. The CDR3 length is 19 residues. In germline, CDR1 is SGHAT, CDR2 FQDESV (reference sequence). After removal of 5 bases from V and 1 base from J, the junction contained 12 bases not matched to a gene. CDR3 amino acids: CASSKTSGRSMKSYNEQFF. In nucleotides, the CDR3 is TGTGCCAGCAGCAAGACTAGCGGGAGAAGTATGAAGTCCTACAATGAGCAGTTCTTC.

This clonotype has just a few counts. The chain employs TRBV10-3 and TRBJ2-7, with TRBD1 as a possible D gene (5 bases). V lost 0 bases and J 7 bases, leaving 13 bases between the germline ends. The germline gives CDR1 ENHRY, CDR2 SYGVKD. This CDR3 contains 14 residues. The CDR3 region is CAISESQVVGEQYF. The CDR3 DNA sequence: TGTGCCATCAGTGAGTCACAGGTGGTCGGGGAGCAGTACTTC.

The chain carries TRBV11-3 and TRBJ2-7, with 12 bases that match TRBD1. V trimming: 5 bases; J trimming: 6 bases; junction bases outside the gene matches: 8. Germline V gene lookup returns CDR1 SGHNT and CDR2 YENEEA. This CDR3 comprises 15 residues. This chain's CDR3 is CASSETGTGGGEQYF. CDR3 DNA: TGTGCCAGCAGCGAGACCGGGACAGGGGGCGGCGAGCAGTACTTC.

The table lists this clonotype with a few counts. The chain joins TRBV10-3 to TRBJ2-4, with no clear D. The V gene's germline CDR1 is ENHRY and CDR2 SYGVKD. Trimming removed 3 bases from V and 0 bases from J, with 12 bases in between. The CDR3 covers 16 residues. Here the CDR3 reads CAISEGRTLAKNIQYF. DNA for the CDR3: TGTGCCATCAGTGAAGGTCGAACCCTAGCCAAAAACATTCAGTACTTC.

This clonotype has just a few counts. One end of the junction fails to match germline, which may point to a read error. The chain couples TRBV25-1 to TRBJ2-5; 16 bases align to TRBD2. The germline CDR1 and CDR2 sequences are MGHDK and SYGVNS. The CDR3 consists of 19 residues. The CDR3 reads CASSGAGTSGRASQETHYF. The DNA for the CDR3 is TGTGCCAGCAGTGGGGCCGGGACTAGCGGGAGGGCATCACAAGAGACCCACTACTTC. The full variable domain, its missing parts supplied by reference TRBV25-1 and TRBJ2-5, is EADIYQTPRYLVIGTGKKITLECSQTMGHDKMYWYQQDPGMELHLIHYSYGVNSTEKGDLSSESTVSRIRTEHFPLTLESARPSHTSQYLCASSGAGTSGRASQETHYFGPGTRLLVL.

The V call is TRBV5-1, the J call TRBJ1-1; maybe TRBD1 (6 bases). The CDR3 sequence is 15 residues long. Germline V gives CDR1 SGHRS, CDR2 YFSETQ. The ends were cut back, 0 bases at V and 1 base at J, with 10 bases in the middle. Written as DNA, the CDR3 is TGCGCCAGCAGCTTGGCGGGAGGGGGGAACACTGAAGCTTTCTTT. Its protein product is CASSLAGGGNTEAFF.

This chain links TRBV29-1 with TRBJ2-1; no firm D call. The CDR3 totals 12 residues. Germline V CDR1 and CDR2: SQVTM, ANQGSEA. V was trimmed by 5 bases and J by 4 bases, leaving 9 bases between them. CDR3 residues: CSVIRIYNEQFF. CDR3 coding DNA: TGCAGCGTTATCCGAATATACAATGAGCAGTTCTTC.

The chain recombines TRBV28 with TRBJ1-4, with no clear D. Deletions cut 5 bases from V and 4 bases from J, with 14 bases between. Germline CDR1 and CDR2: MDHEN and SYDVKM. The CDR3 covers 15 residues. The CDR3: CASSIFSDRNEKLFF. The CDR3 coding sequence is TGTGCCAGCAGTATCTTTTCGGACCGTAATGAAAAACTGTTTTTT.

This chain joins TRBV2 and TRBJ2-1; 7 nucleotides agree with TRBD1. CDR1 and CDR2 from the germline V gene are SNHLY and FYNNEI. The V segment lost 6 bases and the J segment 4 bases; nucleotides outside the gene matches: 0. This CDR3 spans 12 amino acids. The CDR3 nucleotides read TGTGCCAGCAGGGGACAGTACAATGAGCAGTTCTTC. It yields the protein CASRGQYNEQFF.

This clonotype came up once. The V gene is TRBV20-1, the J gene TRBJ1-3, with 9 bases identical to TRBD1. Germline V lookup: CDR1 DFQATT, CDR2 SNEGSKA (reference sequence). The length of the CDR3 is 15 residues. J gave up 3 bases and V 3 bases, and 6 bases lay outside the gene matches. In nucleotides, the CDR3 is TGCAGTGCTAGGGGGGACAGGGATTATGGAAACACCATATATTTT. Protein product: CSARGDRDYGNTIYF.

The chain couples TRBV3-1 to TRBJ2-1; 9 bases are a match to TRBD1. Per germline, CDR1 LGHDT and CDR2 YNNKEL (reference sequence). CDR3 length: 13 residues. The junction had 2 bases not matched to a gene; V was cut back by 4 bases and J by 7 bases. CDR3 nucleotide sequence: TGTGCCAGCAGCCCACAGGGGGCAAATGAGCAGTTCTTC. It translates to CASSPQGANEQFF.

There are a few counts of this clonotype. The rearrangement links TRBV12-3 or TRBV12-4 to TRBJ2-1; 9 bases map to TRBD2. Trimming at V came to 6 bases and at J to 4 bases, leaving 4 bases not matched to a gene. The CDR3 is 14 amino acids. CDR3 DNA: TGTGCCAGCAGAGCTAGCGGGATGTACAATGAGCAGTTCTTC. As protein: CASRASGMYNEQFF.

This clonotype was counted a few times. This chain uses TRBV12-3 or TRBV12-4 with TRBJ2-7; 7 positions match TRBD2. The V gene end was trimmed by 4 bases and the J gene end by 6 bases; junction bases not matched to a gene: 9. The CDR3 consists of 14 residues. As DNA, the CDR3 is TGTGCCAGCAGTTCAGCTAGCGGTTTTCGCGAGCAGTACTTC. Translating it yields CASSSASGFREQYF.

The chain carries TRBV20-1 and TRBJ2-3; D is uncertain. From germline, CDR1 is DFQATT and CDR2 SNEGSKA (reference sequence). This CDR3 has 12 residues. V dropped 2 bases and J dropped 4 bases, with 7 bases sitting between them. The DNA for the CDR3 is TGCAGTGCTAGAAGGGCCCCAGATACGCAGTATTTT. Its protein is CSARRAPDTQYF.